This TCR beta chain appears in the sequencing data of a study of graft-versus-host responses after intestinal transplantation. Across the study: Recipients were given multivisceral, liver-intestinal, or isolated intestinal transplants. The whole recipient group had anti-thymocyte globulin induction followed by tacrolimus and steroids for roughly three years.

Details on this clone: Its antigen is not identified.

Study-level findings and limits: Investigators detected GvH clones in recipient marrow, with some emerging earlier in ileum or blood.

The CDR3 has 15 residues. Trimming cost V 1 base and J 0 bases, with 7 bases left between them. Germline lookup yields CDR1 SGHVS and CDR2 FQNEAQ. Produced via immunoSEQ multiplex PCR; TCRdb's table is partial and in-frame only. In the table there are about 90,000 clones, approximately 78% of which are singletons. The material was unstimulated CD4+ T cells sorted from spleen or lymph node cells, obtained before intestinal transplant. The chain links TRBV7-8 to TRBJ1-5; perhaps TRBD1 as D (5 bases). This receptor was identified in a human donor who received an intestinal transplant. This CDR3 reads CASSLDRYSNQPQHF. CDR3 nucleotide sequence: TGTGCCAGCAGCTTAGACAGGTATAGCAATCAGCCCCAGCATTTT.